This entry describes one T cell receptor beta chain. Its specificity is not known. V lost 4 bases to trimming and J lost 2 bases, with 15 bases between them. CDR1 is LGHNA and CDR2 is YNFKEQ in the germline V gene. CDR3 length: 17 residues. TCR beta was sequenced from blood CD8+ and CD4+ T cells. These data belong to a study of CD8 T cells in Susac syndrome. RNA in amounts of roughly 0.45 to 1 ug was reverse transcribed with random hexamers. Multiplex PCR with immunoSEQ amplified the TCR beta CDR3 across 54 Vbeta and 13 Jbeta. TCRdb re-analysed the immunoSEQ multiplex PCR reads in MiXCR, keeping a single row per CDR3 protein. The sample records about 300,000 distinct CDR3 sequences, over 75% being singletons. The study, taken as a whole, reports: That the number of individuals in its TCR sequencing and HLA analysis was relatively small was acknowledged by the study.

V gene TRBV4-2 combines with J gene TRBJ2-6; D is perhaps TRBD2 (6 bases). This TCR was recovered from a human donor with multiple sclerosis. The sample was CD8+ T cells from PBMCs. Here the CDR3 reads CASSPGASAAGANVLTF. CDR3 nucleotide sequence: TGTGCCAGCAGCCCTGGGGCTAGCGCCGCTGGGGCCAACGTCCTGACTTTC.